This is a list of T cell receptor beta chains from one sample in a study of blood T cell repertoires in COVID-19. TCRdb keeps only in-frame clones here, not all; method: immunoSEQ multiplex PCR. The data show a few hundred thousand clones, about 85% seen once. The source material was peripheral blood. The receptors originated from an older woman who had recovered from COVID-19. The CDR3 runs from the conserved cysteine through the conserved F or W. A D gene is named only where the DNA matches it firmly. For some rows the clone size is stated as once, few or many, or as a class when expanded; others skip it.

j_call | clone_size | v_call | d_call | cdr3_nt | cdr3_aa
TRBJ2-3 | NA | TRBV19 | TRBD1 | TGTGCCAGTAGTACCGGGACAGCCCCTAGCACAGATACGCAGTATTTT | CASSTGTAPSTDTQYF
TRBJ1-2 | once | TRBV12-3/TRBV12-4 | TRBD1 | TGTGCCAGCAGTTCCACAGGGGGATATGGCTACACCTTC | CASSSTGGYGYTF
TRBJ2-5 | NA | TRBV7-9 | NA | TGTGCCAGCAGCTCCCGGACAGCCGATGAGACCCAGTACTTC | CASSSRTADETQYF
TRBJ1-5 | NA | TRBV5-1 | TRBD1 | TGCGCCAGCAGCCTGACAGGGGATCAGCCCCAGCATTTT | CASSLTGDQPQHF
TRBJ2-5 | NA | TRBV3-1/TRBV3-2 | TRBD2 | TGTGCCAGCAGCCAAGGAACTAGCGGGGGGCAAGAGACCCAGTACTTC | CASSQGTSGGQETQYF
TRBJ1-4 | NA | TRBV9 | TRBD1 | TGTGCCAGCAGCGCCCAGGGGGCGGGGGAAAAACTGTTTTTT | CASSAQGAGEKLFF
TRBJ1-2 | NA | TRBV6-5 | NA | TGTGCCAGCAGCTCCCACGGAGGATATGGCTACACCTTC | CASSSHGGYGYTF
TRBJ2-2 | NA | TRBV14 | NA | TGTGCCAGCAGCCAGCTGAGGGCGCGTACCGGGGAGCTGTTTTTT | CASSQLRARTGELFF
TRBJ2-3 | NA | TRBV2 | TRBD2 | TGTGCCAGCAGTGGACCTCAAGCGGGGCCTTACACAGATACGCAGTATTTT | CASSGPQAGPYTDTQYF
TRBJ2-3 | NA | TRBV9 | TRBD2 | TGTGCCAGCAGCGTAGAAGGGAGGGCAGATACGCAGTATTTT | CASSVEGRADTQYF
TRBJ1-4 | NA | TRBV19 | NA | TGTGCCAGTAGTATCAGGGGAACCCCAACTAATGAAAAACTGTTTTTT | CASSIRGTPTNEKLFF
TRBJ1-2 | few | TRBV6-6 | TRBD1 | TGTGCCAGCAGTTACGCAGGGCAGGGGGTCCATGGCTACACCTTC | CASSYAGQGVHGYTF
TRBJ1-4 | NA | TRBV18 | NA | TGTGCCAGCTCACCACCGTCGGGTGCTAATGAAAAACTGTTTTTT | CASSPPSGANEKLFF
TRBJ2-2 | few | TRBV12-5 | NA | TGTGCTAGTGGTTTGGGGCCCGTTTACAGGGCGGTGAGAAACGGGGAGCTGTTTTTT | CASGLGPVYRAVRNGELFF
TRBJ2-1 | NA | TRBV3-1/TRBV3-2 | NA | TGTGCCAGCAGCCAAGATTTAGGGGCGACTGAGCAGTTCTTC | CASSQDLGATEQFF
TRBJ1-2 | NA | TRBV29-1 | TRBD1 | TGCAGCGTTCCTCCGGGACAGGGGAGCGGCTACACCTTC | CSVPPGQGSGYTF
TRBJ1-1 | NA | TRBV5-5 | TRBD1 | TGTGCCAGCAGCTTTAAGGACAGGGGCACTGAAGCTTTCTTT | CASSFKDRGTEAFF
TRBJ2-1 | NA | TRBV7-3 | TRBD2 | TGTGCCAGCAGCCCGCCGACTAGCGGGGGGGACAATGAGCAGTTCTTC | CASSPPTSGGDNEQFF
TRBJ1-1 | NA | TRBV5-1 | TRBD1 | TGCGCCAGCAGCTCAGGGGGGACGACGAACACTGAAGCTTTCTTT | CASSSGGTTNTEAFF
TRBJ2-7 | NA | TRBV9 | NA | TGTGCCAGCAGCGTAGGATCCGGACAAGGAAACGAGCAGTACTTC | CASSVGSGQGNEQYF
TRBJ1-6 | NA | TRBV7-9 | NA | TGTGCCAGCAGCTTAGAGCAGGGGTTTGGTAATTCACCCCTCCACTTT | CASSLEQGFGNSPLHF
TRBJ2-5 | NA | TRBV5-1 | NA | TGCGCCAGCAGCTCGGGGGTCCAAGAGACCCAGTACTTC | CASSSGVQETQYF